The 2 T cell receptor beta chains below come from one sample, sequenced in a study of control samples from healthy donors and cancer patients. The table came from immunoSEQ multiplex PCR; TCRdb's copy has only in-frame clones and leaves some out. The sample lists 350,000 to 450,000 clones; over 75% were seen once. Sequenced input: PBMCs. These receptor sequences come from a man in his forties with head and neck cancer.

The chain has TRBV5-6 and TRBJ2-7; a possible D gene is TRBD2 (6 bases). The CDR3 runs 14 residues. Trimming cost V 1 base and J 2 bases, with 10 bases left between them. Germline values: CDR1 SGHDT, CDR2 YYEEEE. CDR3 region: CASSLTGGPYEQYF. CDR3 coding DNA: TGTGCCAGCAGCTTGACAGGAGGGCCCTACGAGCAGTACTTC.

The genes are TRBV20-1 and TRBJ1-2; a weak D match, TRBD1 (5 bases). Germline CDR1 and CDR2: DFQATT and SNEGSKA (reference sequence). CDR3 size: 10 residues. In DNA, the CDR3 is TGCATGACAGAGACTGATGGCTACACCTTC. Translation gives CMTETDGYTF.